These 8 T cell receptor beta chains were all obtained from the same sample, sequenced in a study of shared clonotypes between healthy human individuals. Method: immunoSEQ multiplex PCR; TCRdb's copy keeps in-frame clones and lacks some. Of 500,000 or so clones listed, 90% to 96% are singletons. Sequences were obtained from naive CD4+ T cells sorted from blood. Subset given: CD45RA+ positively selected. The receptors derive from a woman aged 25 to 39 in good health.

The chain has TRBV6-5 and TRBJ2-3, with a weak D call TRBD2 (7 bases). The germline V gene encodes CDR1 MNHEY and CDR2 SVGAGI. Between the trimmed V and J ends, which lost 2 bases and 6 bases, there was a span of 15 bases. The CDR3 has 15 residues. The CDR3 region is CASSYRSGGQDTQYF. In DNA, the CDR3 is TGTGCCAGCAGTTACCGTTCCGGGGGGCAGGATACGCAGTATTTT.

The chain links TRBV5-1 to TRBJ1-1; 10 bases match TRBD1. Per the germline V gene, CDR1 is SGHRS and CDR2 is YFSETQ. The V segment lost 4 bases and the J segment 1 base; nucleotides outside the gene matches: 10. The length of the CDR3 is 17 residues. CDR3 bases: TGCGCCAGCAGCCCAGAGGTCTGGGACAGGGGGAACACTGAAGCTTTCTTT. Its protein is CASSPEVWDRGNTEAFF.

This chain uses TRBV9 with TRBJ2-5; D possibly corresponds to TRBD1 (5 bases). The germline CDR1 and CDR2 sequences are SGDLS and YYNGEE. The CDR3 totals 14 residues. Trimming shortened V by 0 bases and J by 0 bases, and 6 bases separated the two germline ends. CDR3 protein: CASSVGQNQETQYF. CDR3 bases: TGTGCCAGCAGCGTAGGACAGAACCAAGAGACCCAGTACTTC.

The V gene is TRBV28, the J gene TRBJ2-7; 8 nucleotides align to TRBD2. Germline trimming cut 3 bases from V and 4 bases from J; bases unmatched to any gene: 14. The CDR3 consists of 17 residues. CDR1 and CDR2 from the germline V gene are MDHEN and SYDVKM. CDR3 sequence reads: CASSLAYGLAGYYEQYF. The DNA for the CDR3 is TGTGCCAGCAGTTTGGCCTACGGCCTAGCGGGCTATTACGAGCAGTACTTC.

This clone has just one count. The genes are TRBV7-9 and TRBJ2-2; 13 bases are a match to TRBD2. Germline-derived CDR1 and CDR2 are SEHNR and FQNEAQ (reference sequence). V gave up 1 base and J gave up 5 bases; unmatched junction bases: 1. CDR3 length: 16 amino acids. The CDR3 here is CASSLGLAGGTGELFF. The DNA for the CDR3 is TGTGCCAGCAGCTTAGGACTAGCGGGAGGAACCGGGGAGCTGTTTTTT.

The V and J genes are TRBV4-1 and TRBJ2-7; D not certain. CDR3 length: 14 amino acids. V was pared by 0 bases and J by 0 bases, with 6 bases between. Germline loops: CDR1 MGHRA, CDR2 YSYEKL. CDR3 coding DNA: TGCGCCAGCAGCCAAGAACACTCCTCCTACGAGCAGTACTTC. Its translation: CASSQEHSSYEQYF.

As DNA, the CDR3 is TGTGCCAGCTCACGGACGGACAGCCGACTGGGAAACACCATATATTTT. Translation: CASSRTDSRLGNTIYF. This rearrangement joins TRBV18 to TRBJ1-3; D may be TRBD1 (6 bases). Trimming removed 4 bases at V and 4 bases at J, with 17 bases between. Germline V lookup: CDR1 KGHSH, CDR2 LQKENI. The length of the CDR3 is 16 residues.

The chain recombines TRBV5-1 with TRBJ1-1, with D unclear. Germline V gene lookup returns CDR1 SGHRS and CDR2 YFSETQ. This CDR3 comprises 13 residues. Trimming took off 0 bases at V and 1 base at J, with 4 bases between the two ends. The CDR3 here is CASSLDPNTEAFF. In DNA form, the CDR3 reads TGCGCCAGCAGCTTGGATCCGAACACTGAAGCTTTCTTT.